This T cell receptor (beta chain) emerged from a study of blood T cell repertoires in COVID-19. Across the study: Both acute and convalescent COVID-19 samples were obtained from the United States, Italy and Spain. PBMCs, B-cell-depleted T cells, or T cells were the source of the cDNA or gDNA that made up the material.

This clone was recorded only once. Sequencing was performed with immunoSEQ multiplex PCR; in TCRdb, only in-frame clones are kept and a portion is missing. Counted here are over 120,000 clones, over 75% occurring once; the ten biggest clones make up 35% to 45%. V dropped 0 bases and J dropped 6 bases, with 19 bases sitting between them. The germline V gene has CDR1 ENHRY and CDR2 SYGVKD. The CDR3 has 17 amino acids. Material for sequencing was peripheral blood. This receptor was obtained from a human donor in a cohort sampled during active COVID-19. The V and J genes are TRBV10-3 and TRBJ2-3; a weak D match, TRBD1 (5 bases). CDR3 loop: CAISESGIGLDTDTQYF. In DNA, the CDR3 is TGTGCCATCAGTGAGTCGGGCATCGGGTTGGACACCGATACGCAGTATTTT.